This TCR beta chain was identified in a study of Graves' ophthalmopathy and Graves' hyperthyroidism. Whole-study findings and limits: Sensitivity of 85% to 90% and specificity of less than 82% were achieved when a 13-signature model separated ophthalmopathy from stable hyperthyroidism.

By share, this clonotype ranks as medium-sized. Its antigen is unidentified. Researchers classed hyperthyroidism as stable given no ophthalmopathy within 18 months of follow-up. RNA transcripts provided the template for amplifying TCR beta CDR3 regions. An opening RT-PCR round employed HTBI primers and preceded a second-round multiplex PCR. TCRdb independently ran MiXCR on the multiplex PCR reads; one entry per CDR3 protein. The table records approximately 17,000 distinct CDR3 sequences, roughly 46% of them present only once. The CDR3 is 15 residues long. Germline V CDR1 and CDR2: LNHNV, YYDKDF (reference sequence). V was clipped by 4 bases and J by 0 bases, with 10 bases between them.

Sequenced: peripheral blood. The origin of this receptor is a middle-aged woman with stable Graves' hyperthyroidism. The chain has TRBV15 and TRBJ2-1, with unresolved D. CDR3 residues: CATSTRLSSYNEQFF. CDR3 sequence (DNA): TGTGCCACCAGCACCCGACTTAGCTCCTACAATGAGCAGTTCTTC.